One sample yielded the 27 T cell receptor beta chains listed below, sequenced in a study of OX40 agonist ivuxolimab in advanced cancers. Method: immunoSEQ multiplex PCR; TCRdb's copy keeps in-frame clones and lacks some. The sample has more than 100,000 clones, approximately 90% seen once. The sequences come from CD4+ or CD8+ T cells sorted from blood, collected in a trial of the OX40 agonist ivuxolimab. The source of these receptors is an adult with an advanced solid tumor such as melanoma, head and neck, liver or kidney cancer.

V and J are TRBV27 and TRBJ2-7, with D perhaps assigned TRBD1 or TRBD2 (5 bases each). The V and J ends lost 4 bases and 3 bases respectively, with 16 bases between them. CDR1 is MNHEY, CDR2 SMNVEV, per germline (reference sequence). This CDR3 has 15 amino acids. The CDR3 DNA follows: TGTGCCAGCAGTTCCCGGGACGGGCAATTCTACGAGCAGTACTTC. It encodes CASSSRDGQFYEQYF.

The chain employs TRBV6-1 and TRBJ1-1, with no clear D. The ends were cut back, 5 bases at V and 1 base at J, with 14 bases in the middle. This CDR3 has 15 amino acids. The germline V gene encodes CDR1 MNHNS and CDR2 SASEGT. Written as DNA, the CDR3 is TGTGCCAGCAGTCCCTACGCCGGCCAGAACACTGAAGCTTTCTTT. Its translation: CASSPYAGQNTEAFF.

The chain recombines TRBV25-1 with TRBJ2-5; D call uncertain. The closer fit of TRBJ2-7 to the DNA end suggests the J call may be wrong. Per the germline V gene, CDR1 is MGHDK and CDR2 is SYGVNS. CDR3 length: 14 amino acids. The CDR3: CASSALVSPYEQYF. CDR3 sequence (DNA): TGTGCCAGCAGTGCTTTGGTGAGTCCCTACGAGCAGTACTTC.

The V call is TRBV5-1, the J call TRBJ1-1; no clear D. Trimming left V 1 base short and J 3 bases short, with 4 bases between. Germline V CDR1 and CDR2: SGHRS, YFSETQ. This CDR3 spans 12 amino acids. The CDR3 nucleotides read TGCGCCAGCAGCTTGTCGGACACTGAAGCTTTCTTT. Encoded protein: CASSLSDTEAFF.

The chain links TRBV18 to TRBJ2-2; tentatively, D is TRBD1 (5 bases). This CDR3 is built from 15 residues. Germline loops: CDR1 KGHSH, CDR2 LQKENI. The germline V and J ends were trimmed by 1 base and 4 bases, with 10 bases remaining between them. The CDR3 here is CASSPRKGRTGELFF. The CDR3, as DNA: TGTGCCAGCTCACCACGTAAGGGGCGCACCGGGGAGCTGTTTTTT.

This clone was recorded only once. The rearrangement uses TRBV28 and TRBJ1-4, with a weak D call TRBD1 (5 bases). The germline V gene encodes CDR1 MDHEN and CDR2 SYDVKM. The CDR3 consists of 13 residues. Deletions cut 3 bases from V and 10 bases from J, with 12 bases between. CDR3 nucleotides: TGTGCCAGCAGTTTGTCGGGGGATGGAAAACTGTTTTTT. Protein: CASSLSGDGKLFF. Drawing the rest from reference TRBV28 and TRBJ1-4, the complete variable domain is DVKVTQSSRYLVKRTGEKVFLECVQDMDHENMFWYRQDPGLGLRLIYFSYDVKMKEKGDIPEGYSVSREKKERFSLILESASTNQTSMYLCASSLSGDGKLFFGSGTQLSVL.

The V and J genes are TRBV10-3 and TRBJ1-5, with TRBD1 identical over 8 bases. V lost 10 bases to trimming and J lost 7 bases; unmatched junction nucleotides: 9. Germline loops: CDR1 ENHRY, CDR2 SYGVKD. The CDR3 extends over 13 amino acids. The DNA of the CDR3 is TGTGCCACTGTACAGGGGGAGAAGCAGCCCCAGCATTTT. Its translation: CATVQGEKQPQHF.

The chain combines TRBV5-1 with TRBJ1-1; 9 positions agree with TRBD1. Germline V gene sequence: CDR1 SGHRS, CDR2 YFSETQ. The trim removed 2 bases at V and 10 bases at J, leaving 15 bases unmatched. The CDR3 contains 16 residues. CDR3 sequence (DNA): TGCGCCAGCAGCTTAGGTTCGGGACAGGGACTCCCCGGAGCTTTCTTT. Amino acid sequence: CASSLGSGQGLPGAFF.

The chain links TRBV19 to TRBJ1-4; D gene unclear. The CDR3 consists of 17 residues. Looked up from germline, CDR1 is LNHDA and CDR2 is SQIVND (reference sequence). Between the trimmed V and J ends, which lost 4 bases and 0 bases, there was a span of 15 bases. The CDR3 sequence is CASSTPTAVPTNEKLFF. The CDR3 DNA follows: TGTGCCAGTAGTACCCCTACAGCGGTTCCAACTAATGAAAAACTGTTTTTT. The entire variable domain, with the rest obtained from reference TRBV19 and TRBJ1-4, is as follows: DGGITQSPKYLFRKEGQNVTLSCEQNLNHDAMYWYRQDPGQGLRLIYYSQIVNDFQKGDIAEGYSVSREKKESFPLTVTSAQKNPTAFYLCASSTPTAVPTNEKLFFGSGTQLSVL.

The chain combines TRBV5-1 with TRBJ1-4; D might be TRBD1 (5 bases). The CDR3 contains 17 residues. Trimming left V 4 bases short and J 1 base short, with 17 bases between. Germline CDR1 SGHRS, CDR2 YFSETQ. The CDR3 DNA reads TGCGCCAGCAGCGCAAAGGTTACAGGAAAAACTAATGAAAAACTGTTTTTT. Protein product: CASSAKVTGKTNEKLFF.

V gene TRBV6-1 combines with J gene TRBJ2-6; perhaps TRBD2 as D (6 bases). Germline V gene lookup returns CDR1 MNHNS and CDR2 SASEGT. This CDR3 region has 17 residues. Deletions cut 2 bases from V and 0 bases from J, with 11 bases between. CDR3 region: CASSEHGRGSGANVLTF. The CDR3 region has the DNA TGTGCCAGCAGTGAACACGGGCGGGGCTCTGGGGCCAACGTCCTGACTTTC.

The gene calls are TRBV6-1 and TRBJ2-5, with TRBD1 matching 10 bases. The CDR3 contains 13 residues. V was clipped by 6 bases and J by 5 bases; unmatched bases: 3. Germline-derived CDR1 and CDR2 are MNHNS and SASEGT. In DNA form, the CDR3 reads TGTGCCAGCAGGACAGGGGGCCTGGAGACCCAGTACTTC. It encodes CASRTGGLETQYF.

The genes are TRBV2 and TRBJ2-2; TRBD2 is a possible D gene (6 bases). This CDR3 contains 15 residues. Trimming removed 5 bases at V and 3 bases at J, with 13 bases between. Germline loops: CDR1 SNHLY, CDR2 FYNNEI. The CDR3 DNA is TGTGCCAGCAGTCTAAACGGGAGAGACACCGGGGAGCTGTTTTTT. Translating it yields CASSLNGRDTGELFF. Full variable domain (remainder filled in from reference TRBV2 and TRBJ2-2): EPEVTQTPSHQVTQMGQEVILRCVPISNHLYFYWYRQILGQKVEFLVSFYNNEISEKSEIFDDQFSVERPDGSNFTLKIRSTKLEDSAMYFCASSLNGRDTGELFFGEGSRLTVL.

This chain uses TRBV4-1 with TRBJ2-7; 10 bases agree with TRBD1. CDR1 MGHRA and CDR2 YSYEKL come from the germline V gene. V trimming: 1 base; J trimming: 2 bases; junction bases outside the gene matches: 5. CDR3 length equals 16 residues. The CDR3 reads CASSQGGGQGTYEQYF. Written as DNA, the CDR3 is TGCGCCAGCAGCCAAGGAGGGGGACAGGGGACCTACGAGCAGTACTTC.

The chain uses TRBV18 and TRBJ2-7, with TRBD1 as a possible D gene (5 bases). The V gene's germline CDR1 is KGHSH and CDR2 LQKENI. V lost 3 bases and J lost 0, with 15 bases in between. The CDR3 covers 16 residues. For the CDR3, the DNA is TGTGCCAGCTCACCTCGTGGGGCAGCTGACTCCTACGAGCAGTACTTC. This sequence encodes CASSPRGAADSYEQYF.

The chain uses TRBV6-1 and TRBJ2-1, with 11 bases aligning to TRBD2. CDR1 and CDR2 from the germline V gene are MNHNS and SASEGT. The V gene end was trimmed by 5 bases and the J gene end by 7 bases; junction bases not matched to a gene: 1. The CDR3 has 13 amino acids. The CDR3 nucleotides read TGTGCCAGCAGTTGGACTAGCGGGAATGAGCAGTTCTTC. Its protein is CASSWTSGNEQFF.

The V call is TRBV5-1, the J call TRBJ1-2, with 8 bases aligning to TRBD1. The CDR3 has 14 amino acids. Germline CDR1 SGHRS, CDR2 YFSETQ. V shed 3 bases and J 4 bases; nucleotides not matched to a gene: 5. The CDR3, as DNA: TGCGCCAGCAGCTCGGGACAGGAGACCTATGGCTACACCTTC. As protein: CASSSGQETYGYTF.

This clone is a singleton in its sample. The rearrangement uses TRBV25-1 and TRBJ1-2; 7 positions match TRBD1. The CDR3 runs 12 residues. CDR1 and CDR2 from the germline V gene are MGHDK and SYGVNS. V lost 6 bases and J lost 8; bases outside the gene matches: 6. The CDR3 here is CASRRQGWGYTF. The CDR3 DNA reads TGTGCCAGCAGAAGACAGGGCTGGGGCTACACCTTC.

The V call is TRBV5-4, the J call TRBJ2-5; 13 bases are a match to TRBD2. The CDR3 has 15 amino acids. Unmatched junction bases numbered 4, after V lost 4 bases and J lost 4 bases. CDR1 is SGHNT and CDR2 is YYREEE in the germline V gene (reference sequence). Here the CDR3 reads CASSPGLAGLETQYF. Written as DNA, the CDR3 is TGTGCCAGCAGCCCGGGACTAGCGGGATTAGAGACCCAGTACTTC. Based on the CDR3 plus reference TRBV5-4 and TRBJ2-5, the full variable domain is ETGVTQSPTHLIKTRGQQVTLRCSSQSGHNTVSWYQQALGQGPQFIFQYYREEENGRGNFPPRFSGLQFPNYSSELNVNALELDDSALYLCASSPGLAGLETQYFGPGTRLLVL.

In this sample, this clone turned up once. V usage is TRBV6-5 and J usage is TRBJ2-7, with 11 bases that match TRBD2. This CDR3 contains 13 residues. Unmatched junction bases numbered 3, after V lost 5 bases and J lost 6 bases. The germline CDR1 and CDR2 sequences are MNHEY and SVGAGI. The CDR3 bases are TGTGCCAGCAGTGCCGGGACTAGCGGCGAGCAGTACTTC. This translates into CASSAGTSGEQYF.

This chain links TRBV5-4 with TRBJ2-3; D call uncertain. The germline V gene encodes CDR1 SGHNT and CDR2 YYREEE (reference sequence). Trimming shortened V by 2 bases and J by 2 bases, and 9 bases separated the two germline ends. The CDR3 is made up of 14 amino acids. Here the CDR3 reads CASSFRTSTDTQYF. The CDR3, as DNA: TGTGCCAGCAGCTTCCGGACCTCCACAGATACGCAGTATTTT. The full variable domain, with the rest looked up from reference TRBV5-4 and TRBJ2-3, is ETGVTQSPTHLIKTRGQQVTLRCSSQSGHNTVSWYQQALGQGPQFIFQYYREEENGRGNFPPRFSGLQFPNYSSELNVNALELDDSALYLCASSFRTSTDTQYFGPGTRLTVL.

The V and J genes are TRBV9 and TRBJ2-5, with a possible D match to TRBD1 (5 bases). V gave up 4 bases and J gave up 5 bases, with 12 bases separating them. Germline values: CDR1 SGDLS, CDR2 YYNGEE. The CDR3 length is 13 residues. The CDR3 spells CASSRGLSETQYF. For the CDR3, the DNA is TGTGCCAGCAGCAGGGGATTATCGGAGACCCAGTACTTC.

The V call is TRBV5-1, the J call TRBJ1-4; D unresolved. The germline CDR1 and CDR2 sequences are SGHRS and YFSETQ. The ends were cut back, 4 bases at V and 5 bases at J, with 12 bases in the middle. The CDR3 consists of 14 residues. CDR3 amino acids: CASSQGSNNEKLFF. CDR3 sequence (DNA): TGCGCCAGCAGCCAAGGGAGTAACAATGAAAAACTGTTTTTT.

Details on this clone: This specimen includes other DNA sequences encoding the same CDR3. V is TRBV28 and J is TRBJ1-2; 10 bases are a match to TRBD1. The CDR3 runs to 13 residues. V shed 6 bases, J shed 5 bases, and the junction held 3 bases outside the gene matches. From germline, CDR1 is MDHEN and CDR2 SYDVKM. The CDR3 loop reads CASSAGQGYGYTF. The CDR3 DNA reads TGTGCCAGCAGCGCGGGACAGGGGTATGGCTACACCTTC.

The chain is built from TRBV4-3 and TRBJ1-1; no definite D call. The CDR3 loop spans 12 amino acids. CDR1 is LGHNA, CDR2 YSLEER, per germline. V was shortened by 0 bases and J by 10 bases, with 9 bases between the two germline ends. This CDR3 reads CASSQDGRTAFF. In DNA form, the CDR3 reads TGCGCCAGCAGCCAAGACGGCCGAACAGCTTTCTTT.

The sample holds one count of this clone. The chain joins TRBV27 to TRBJ1-3, with D perhaps matching TRBD1 (6 bases). CDR1 MNHEY and CDR2 SMNVEV come from the germline V gene (reference sequence). V lost 1 base and J lost 3, with 7 bases in between. The CDR3 is 14 residues long. The CDR3 nucleotides read TGTGCCAGCAGTTTATTAGGGGGTGGAAACACCATATATTTT. It translates to CASSLLGGGNTIYF.

V and J are TRBV27 and TRBJ2-1; D is perhaps TRBD1 (6 bases). This CDR3 has 13 amino acids. Trimming took off 4 bases at V and 6 bases at J, with 10 bases between the two ends. Germline V gene lookup returns CDR1 MNHEY and CDR2 SMNVEV (reference sequence). This CDR3 reads CASSSRQVNEQFF. The CDR3 DNA reads TGTGCCAGCAGTTCAAGACAGGTCAATGAGCAGTTCTTC.